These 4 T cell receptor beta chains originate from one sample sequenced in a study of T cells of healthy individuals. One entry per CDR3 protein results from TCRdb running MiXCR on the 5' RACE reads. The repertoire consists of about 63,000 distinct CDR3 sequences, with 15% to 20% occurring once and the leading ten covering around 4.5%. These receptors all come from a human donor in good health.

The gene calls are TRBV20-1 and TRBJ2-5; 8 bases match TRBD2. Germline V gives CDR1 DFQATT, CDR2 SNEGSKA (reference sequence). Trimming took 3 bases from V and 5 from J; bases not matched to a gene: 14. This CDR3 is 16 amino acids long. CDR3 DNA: TGCAGTGCTAGCCCGGGGTTGGTTCGGGAGGGGGAGACCCAGTACTTC. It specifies CSASPGLVREGETQYF.

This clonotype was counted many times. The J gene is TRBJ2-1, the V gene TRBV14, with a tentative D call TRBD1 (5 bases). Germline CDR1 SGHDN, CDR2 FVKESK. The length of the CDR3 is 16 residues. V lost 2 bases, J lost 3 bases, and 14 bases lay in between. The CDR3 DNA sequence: TGTGCCAGCAGCCAATTCAGGGTAGTAGTCTACAATGAGCAGTTCTTC. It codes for CASSQFRVVVYNEQFF.

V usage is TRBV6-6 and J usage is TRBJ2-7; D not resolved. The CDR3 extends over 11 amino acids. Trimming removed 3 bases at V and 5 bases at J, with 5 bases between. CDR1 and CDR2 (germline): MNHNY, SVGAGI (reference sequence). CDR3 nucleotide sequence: TGTGCCAGCAGTTATATGGACGAGCAGTACTTC. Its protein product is CASSYMDEQYF.

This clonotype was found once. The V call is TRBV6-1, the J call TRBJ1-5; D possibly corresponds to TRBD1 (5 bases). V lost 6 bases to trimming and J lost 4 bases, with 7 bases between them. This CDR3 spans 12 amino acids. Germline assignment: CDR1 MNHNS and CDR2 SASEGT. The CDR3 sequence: CASSRANQPQHF. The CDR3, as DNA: TGTGCCAGCAGCAGGGCGAATCAGCCCCAGCATTTT.